One sample yielded the 27 T cell receptor beta chains listed below, sequenced in a study of shared clonotypes between healthy human individuals. The repertoire was sequenced with immunoSEQ multiplex PCR; TCRdb's copy has only in-frame clones and lacks some. Of around 300,000 clones listed, over 75% are singletons. The sequenced sample consisted of memory CD8+ T cells sorted from blood. As for subset: CD45RO+ cells pooled with CCR7-negative TemRA cells. These receptors were taken from a man younger than 30 in good health.

Turning to this clone: One end of the junction does not line up with germline, which may come from a read error. The chain's CDR3 is CASRLAAGAYNEQFF. CDR3 sequence (DNA): TGTGCCAGCAGATTAGCGGCGGGGGCCTACAATGAGCAGTTCTTC. The chain is built from TRBV7-9 and TRBJ2-1; TRBD2 matches at 7 bases. The CDR3 covers 15 residues. Germline values: CDR1 SEHNR, CDR2 FQNEAQ (reference sequence).

The rearrangement uses TRBV6-1 and TRBJ2-7, with 11 bases that match TRBD1. From germline, CDR1 is MNHNS and CDR2 SASEGT. The CDR3 contains 13 residues. Losses at the gene ends were 8 bases for V and 3 bases for J; bases not matched to a gene: 3. The CDR3 loop is CASRGTGGYEQYF. DNA of the CDR3: TGTGCCAGCCGAGGGACAGGGGGCTACGAGCAGTACTTC.

The chain employs TRBV25-1 and TRBJ2-5; no clear D gene. This CDR3 has 11 amino acids. CDR1 is MGHDK, CDR2 SYGVNS, per germline. Between the trimmed V and J ends, which lost 4 bases and 2 bases, there was a span of 2 bases. The CDR3 DNA reads TGTGCCAGCAGTGTTCAAGAGACCCAGTACTTC. Residues: CASSVQETQYF.

The V call is TRBV2, the J call TRBJ2-2; D possibly corresponds to TRBD2 (7 bases). V was cut by 7 bases and J by 0 bases, with 18 bases left in between. This CDR3 is built from 17 residues. The germline V gene has CDR1 SNHLY and CDR2 FYNNEI. Here the CDR3 DNA reads TGTGCCAGCACCCCTGGCGGGGAGGGGGCGAACACCGGGGAGCTGTTTTTT. As protein: CASTPGGEGANTGELFF.

The chain links TRBV27 to TRBJ1-1, with D unclear. The CDR3 covers 14 residues. CDR1 and CDR2 (germline): MNHEY, SMNVEV (reference sequence). V gave up 5 bases and J gave up 2 bases, with 12 bases separating them. The CDR3 coding sequence is TGTGCCAGCAGTGGTCGAGGCGGAAACACTGAAGCTTTCTTT. Protein sequence: CASSGRGGNTEAFF.

This clone was picked up one time. This rearrangement joins TRBV7-9 to TRBJ2-7; maybe TRBD1 (6 bases). CDR1 is SEHNR and CDR2 is FQNEAQ in the germline V gene (reference sequence). V was pared by 8 bases and J by 3 bases, with 14 bases between. This CDR3 has 13 amino acids. CDR3 DNA: TGTGCCAGCTGTAGGACAGAGGACTACGAGCAGTACTTC. Translating gives CASCRTEDYEQYF.

J is TRBJ2-3 and V is TRBV2, with D perhaps TRBD2 (5 bases). The germline CDR1 and CDR2 sequences are SNHLY and FYNNEI. V lost 7 bases and J 1 base, leaving 9 bases between the germline ends. The CDR3 covers 13 residues. The CDR3 nucleotides are TGTGCCAGCATGGAGGTGGGCACAGATACGCAGTATTTT. It is translated as CASMEVGTDTQYF.

This clone has a single count. The rearrangement joins TRBV7-9 to TRBJ2-1; no clear D. The V gene lost 5 bases and the J gene lost 8 bases, with 10 bases spanning the gap. The CDR3 covers 12 residues. Per germline, CDR1 SEHNR and CDR2 FQNEAQ (reference sequence). CDR3 loop: CASSPKGYEQFF. Written as DNA, the CDR3 is TGTGCCAGCAGCCCGAAGGGCTATGAGCAGTTCTTC.

This chain connects TRBV11-1 to TRBJ2-2; 7 bases are a match to TRBD1. Germline V gene sequence: CDR1 SGHAT, CDR2 FQDESV (reference sequence). The CDR3 consists of 14 residues. The trim removed 5 bases at V and 1 base at J, leaving 1 base unmatched. In nucleotides, the CDR3 is TGTGCCAGCAGCCACAGGGGGAACACCGGGGAGCTGTTTTTT. Protein: CASSHRGNTGELFF.

In this sample, this clone turned up once. For the CDR3, the DNA is TGTGCCAGCAGGACAGGGAACTATAATTCACCCCTCCACTTT. Translation gives CASRTGNYNSPLHF. The V call is TRBV5-4, the J call TRBJ1-6, with TRBD1 identical over 7 bases. The germline gives CDR1 SGHNT, CDR2 YYREEE (reference sequence). The CDR3 consists of 14 residues. J was trimmed by 3 bases and V by 5 bases; bases with no gene match: 2.

This CDR3 is CSAPGPGELFF. CDR3 DNA sequence: TGCAGTGCGCCAGGTCCCGGGGAGCTGTTTTTT. The V gene is TRBV20-1, the J gene TRBJ2-2; D uncertain. Germline V gene sequence: CDR1 DFQATT, CDR2 SNEGSKA (reference sequence). The CDR3 is 11 amino acids. The V and J ends lost 6 bases and 6 bases respectively, with 8 bases between them.

The gene calls are TRBV7-4 and TRBJ2-3; 14 bases match TRBD2. Germline CDR1 reads SGHVT; CDR2 reads SQSDAQ. CDR3 size: 20 residues. V gave up 4 bases and J gave up 3 bases; unmatched junction bases: 15. DNA for the CDR3: TGTGCCAGCAGCTCACCCGGGACTAGCGGGAGTCGCCTAGGTACAGATACGCAGTATTTT. It translates to CASSSPGTSGSRLGTDTQYF.

This chain links TRBV7-9 with TRBJ2-7, with D possibly being TRBD2 (5 bases). The V end was cut by 5 bases, the J end by 2 bases, with 7 bases between. This CDR3 has 12 amino acids. Germline CDR1 and CDR2: SEHNR and FQNEAQ (reference sequence). This chain's CDR3 is CASSREAYEQYF. The CDR3 region has the DNA TGTGCCAGCAGCCGGGAAGCCTACGAGCAGTACTTC.

V is TRBV6-5 and J is TRBJ2-7, with 7 bases lining up with TRBD1. V lost 2 bases, J lost 0 bases, and 4 bases stayed unmatched. Germline V lookup: CDR1 MNHEY, CDR2 SVGAGI. CDR3 length: 15 amino acids. The CDR3 nucleotides are TGTGCCAGCAGTTACGGGACAGCCGCCTCCTACGAGCAGTACTTC. Its protein is CASSYGTAASYEQYF.

The chain is built from TRBV4-3 and TRBJ2-7; TRBD2 matches at 7 bases. V shed 4 bases and J 3 bases; nucleotides not matched to a gene: 6. The germline V gene encodes CDR1 LGHNA and CDR2 YSLEER. This CDR3 contains 14 residues. For the CDR3, the DNA is TGCGCCAGCAGCCCGTATGGGGGGGGCTACGAGCAGTACTTC. The encoded protein is CASSPYGGGYEQYF.

Written as DNA, the CDR3 is TGTGCCTGGAGGGCAGGGACTCGCCAGTACTTC. Residues: CAWRAGTRQYF. The chain carries TRBV30 and TRBJ2-7, with D tentatively TRBD2 (6 bases). CDR3 length: 11 residues. V was clipped by 3 bases and J by 10 bases, with 13 bases between them. Germline V gene sequence: CDR1 GTSNPN, CDR2 SVGIG (reference sequence).

This clone was detected only once. The chain combines TRBV21-1 with TRBJ2-1; TRBD2, as called in the table, went unchecked against the DNA. TRBV21-1 represents a pseudogene. This CDR3 comprises 17 residues. The CDR3 loop is CASSKANGGRSYNEQFF. The CDR3 nucleotides are TGTGCCAGCAGCAAAGCGAACGGCGGGAGGTCATACAATGAGCAGTTCTTC.

V gene TRBV7-9 combines with J gene TRBJ1-1, with 8 bases lining up with TRBD1. CDR3 length equals 18 residues. V dropped 4 bases and J dropped 0; count of bases not matched to a gene: 13. CDR1 is SEHNR and CDR2 is FQNEAQ in the germline V gene (reference sequence). The CDR3 spells CASSSRGRVLFMNTEAFF. CDR3 DNA sequence: TGTGCCAGCAGCTCCAGGGGGCGCGTGCTCTTCATGAACACTGAAGCTTTCTTT.

This chain joins TRBV4-1 and TRBJ2-3, with 7 bases lining up with TRBD2. The V segment lost 1 base and the J segment 5 bases; nucleotides outside the gene matches: 6. This CDR3 contains 15 residues. Germline V gene lookup returns CDR1 MGHRA and CDR2 YSYEKL. The CDR3 loop is CASSQAPGGRDTQYF. CDR3 nucleotide sequence: TGCGCCAGCAGCCAAGCCCCCGGGGGGAGAGATACGCAGTATTTT.

The rearrangement joins TRBV11-2 to TRBJ2-7, with no clear D. Per the germline V gene, CDR1 is SGHAT and CDR2 is FQNNGV. V was trimmed by 1 base and J by 3 bases, leaving 4 bases between them. This CDR3 spans 12 amino acids. The CDR3 DNA sequence: TGTGCCAGCAGCTTAGTACACTACGAGCAGTACTTC. Its protein product is CASSLVHYEQYF.

This chain connects TRBV25-1 to TRBJ2-2; D possibly uses TRBD1 or TRBD2 (5 bases each). The CDR3 has 14 amino acids. Germline V gives CDR1 MGHDK, CDR2 SYGVNS. V lost 5 bases, J lost 1 base, and 8 bases lay in between. The CDR3 DNA reads TGTGCCAGCAGTTATGGGGGGAACACCGGGGAGCTGTTTTTT. Translation gives CASSYGGNTGELFF.

This clone appeared a single time. This chain connects TRBV5-4 to TRBJ2-5, with a tentative D call TRBD1 (6 bases). Germline-derived CDR1 and CDR2 are SGHNT and YYREEE (reference sequence). V gave up 2 bases and J gave up 5 bases, with 10 bases separating them. The CDR3 is 13 amino acids. The CDR3 protein is CASSFRGTETQYF. As DNA, the CDR3 is TGTGCCAGCAGCTTCAGGGGTACGGAGACCCAGTACTTC.

The rearrangement uses TRBV4-1 and TRBJ2-4; a possible D gene is TRBD2 (5 bases). V shed 4 bases and J shed 6 bases, with 7 bases lying between them. The CDR3 length is 12 residues. Germline V CDR1 and CDR2: MGHRA, YSYEKL. In nucleotides, the CDR3 is TGCGCCAGCAGCCCCCGGGGAAACATTCAGTACTTC. It encodes CASSPRGNIQYF.

The V and J genes are TRBV9 and TRBJ2-7, with unresolved D. The germline V gene has CDR1 SGDLS and CDR2 YYNGEE. V was trimmed by 3 bases and J by 2 bases, leaving 12 bases between them. The CDR3 covers 14 residues. The CDR3 nucleotides read TGTGCCAGCAGCGCGAACCTGAATCCCTACGAGCAGTACTTC. Its protein product is CASSANLNPYEQYF.

The chain links TRBV10-3 to TRBJ2-2; a weak D match, TRBD2 (5 bases). V lost 8 bases to trimming and J lost 5 bases, with 9 bases between them. CDR3 length equals 12 residues. Per germline, CDR1 ENHRY and CDR2 SYGVKD. This chain's CDR3 is CAIEGPTGELFF. CDR3 in DNA: TGTGCCATCGAGGGCCCTACCGGGGAGCTGTTTTTT.

The V gene is TRBV13, the J gene TRBJ2-7; D perhaps matches TRBD2 (5 bases). Germline V gene sequence: CDR1 PRHDT, CDR2 FYEKMQ (reference sequence). CDR3 length equals 14 residues. Trimming left V 1 base short and J 5 bases short, with 12 bases between. The CDR3 loop reads CASSLVGVPHEQYF. The CDR3 DNA sequence: TGTGCCAGCAGCTTAGTCGGGGTTCCCCACGAGCAGTACTTC. Based on the CDR3 plus reference TRBV13 and TRBJ2-7, the full variable domain is AAGVIQSPRHLIKEKRETATLKCYPIPRHDTVYWYQQGPGQDPQFLISFYEKMQSDKGSIPDRFSAQQFSDYHSELNMSSLELGDSALYFCASSLVGVPHEQYFGPGTRLTVT.

V gene TRBV5-6 combines with J gene TRBJ2-7; 8 bases line up with TRBD2. This CDR3 comprises 15 residues. Germline CDR1 reads SGHDT; CDR2 reads YYEEEE. The ends lost 1 base at V and 2 bases at J; junction bases unmatched: 5. As DNA, the CDR3 is TGTGCCAGCAGCTTGTGGTCGGGAGGGACCTACGAGCAGTACTTC. It yields the protein CASSLWSGGTYEQYF.